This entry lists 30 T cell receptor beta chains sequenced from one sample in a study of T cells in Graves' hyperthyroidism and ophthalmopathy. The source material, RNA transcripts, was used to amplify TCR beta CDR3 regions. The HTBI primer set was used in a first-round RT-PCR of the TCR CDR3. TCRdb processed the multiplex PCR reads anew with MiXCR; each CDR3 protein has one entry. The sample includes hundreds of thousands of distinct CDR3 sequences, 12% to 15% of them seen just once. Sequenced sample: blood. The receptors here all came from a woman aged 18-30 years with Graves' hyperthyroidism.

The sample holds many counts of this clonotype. CDR3 nucleotide sequence: TGTGCCAGCAGCCTTACTAGCCTCGAGCAGTACTTC. Protein sequence: CASSLTSLEQYF. V usage is TRBV11-1 and J usage is TRBJ2-7; a weak D match, TRBD2 (6 bases). This CDR3 spans 12 amino acids. Germline V gene sequence: CDR1 SGHAT, CDR2 FQDESV (reference sequence). V was clipped by 5 bases and J by 6 bases, with 11 bases between them.

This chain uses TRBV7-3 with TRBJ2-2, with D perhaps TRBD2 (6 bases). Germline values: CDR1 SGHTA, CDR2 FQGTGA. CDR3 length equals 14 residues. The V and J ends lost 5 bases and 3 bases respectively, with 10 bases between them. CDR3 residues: CASSAGSDTGELFF. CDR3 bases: TGTGCCAGCAGCGCGGGGTCCGACACCGGGGAGCTGTTTTTT. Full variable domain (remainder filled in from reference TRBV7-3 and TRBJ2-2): GAGVSQTPSNKVTEKGKYVELRCDPISGHTALYWYRQSLGQGPEFLIYFQGTGAADDSGLPNDRFFAVRPEGSVSTLKIQRTERGDSAVYLCASSAGSDTGELFFGEGSRLTVL.

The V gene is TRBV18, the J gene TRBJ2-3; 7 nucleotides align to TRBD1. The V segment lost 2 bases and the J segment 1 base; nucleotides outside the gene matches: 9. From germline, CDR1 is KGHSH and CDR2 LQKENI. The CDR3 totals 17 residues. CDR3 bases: TGTGCCAGCTCACCAGACCAAACAGGGGTACGCACAGATACGCAGTATTTT. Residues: CASSPDQTGVRTDTQYF.

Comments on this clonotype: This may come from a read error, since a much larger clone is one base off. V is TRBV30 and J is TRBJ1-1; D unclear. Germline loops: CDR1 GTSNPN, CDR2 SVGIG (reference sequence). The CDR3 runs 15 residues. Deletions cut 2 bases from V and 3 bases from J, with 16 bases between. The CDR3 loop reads CAWSLRFVGHTEAFF. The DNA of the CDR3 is TGTGCCTGGAGTTTACGCTTCGTGGGCCACACTGAAGCTTTCTTT.

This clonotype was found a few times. The CDR3 nucleotides read TGTGCCAGCAGCTTCGAAGGGACCTGGTCCCACTATGGCTACACCTTC. Residues: CASSFEGTWSHYGYTF. V usage is TRBV7-2 and J usage is TRBJ1-2; the D gene is possibly TRBD1 (5 bases). CDR1 SGHTA and CDR2 FQGNSA come from the germline V gene. V was clipped by 3 bases and J by 3 bases, with 17 bases between them. This CDR3 has 16 residues.

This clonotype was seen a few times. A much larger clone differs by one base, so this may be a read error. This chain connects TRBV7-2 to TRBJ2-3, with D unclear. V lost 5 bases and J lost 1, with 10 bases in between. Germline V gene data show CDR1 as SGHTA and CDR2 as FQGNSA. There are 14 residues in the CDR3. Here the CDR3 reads CASSQQWGTDTQYF. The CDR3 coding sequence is TGTGCCAGCAGCCAACAGTGGGGCACAGATACGCAGTATTTT.

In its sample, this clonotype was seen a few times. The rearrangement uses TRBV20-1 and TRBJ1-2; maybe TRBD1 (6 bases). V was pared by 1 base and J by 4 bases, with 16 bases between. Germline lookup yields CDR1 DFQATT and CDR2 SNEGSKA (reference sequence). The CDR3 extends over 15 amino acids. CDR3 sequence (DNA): TGCAGTGCTAGAGTTTCAGGGGAAAGGCCCTATGGCTACACCTTC. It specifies CSARVSGERPYGYTF.

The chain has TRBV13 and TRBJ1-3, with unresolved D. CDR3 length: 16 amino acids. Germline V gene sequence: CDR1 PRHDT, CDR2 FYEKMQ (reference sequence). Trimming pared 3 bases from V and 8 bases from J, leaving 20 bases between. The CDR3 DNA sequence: TGTGCCAGCAGCTTCAGGTTGGCCCCGAGGGTGCACACCATATATTTT. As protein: CASSFRLAPRVHTIYF.

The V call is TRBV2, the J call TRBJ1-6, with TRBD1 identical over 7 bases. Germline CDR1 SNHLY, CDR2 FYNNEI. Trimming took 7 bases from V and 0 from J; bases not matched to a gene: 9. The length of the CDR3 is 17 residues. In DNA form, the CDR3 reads TGTGCCAGCAATGGGGACAGTCAAAGCTCCTATAATTCACCCCTCCACTTT. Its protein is CASNGDSQSSYNSPLHF.

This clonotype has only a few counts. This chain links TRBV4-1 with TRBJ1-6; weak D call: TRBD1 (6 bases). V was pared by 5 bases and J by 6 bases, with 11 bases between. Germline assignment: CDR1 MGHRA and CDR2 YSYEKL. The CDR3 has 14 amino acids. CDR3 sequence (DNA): TGCGCCAGCAGCGGCGGGGGGCTTAATTCACCCCTCCACTTT. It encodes CASSGGGLNSPLHF.

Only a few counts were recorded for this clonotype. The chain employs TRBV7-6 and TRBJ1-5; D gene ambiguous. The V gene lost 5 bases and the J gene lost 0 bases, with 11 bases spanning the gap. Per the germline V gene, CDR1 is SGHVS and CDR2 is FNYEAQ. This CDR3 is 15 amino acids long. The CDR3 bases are TGTGCCAGCAGCCCCTCGATGAGTAGCAATCAGCCCCAGCATTTT. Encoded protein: CASSPSMSSNQPQHF.

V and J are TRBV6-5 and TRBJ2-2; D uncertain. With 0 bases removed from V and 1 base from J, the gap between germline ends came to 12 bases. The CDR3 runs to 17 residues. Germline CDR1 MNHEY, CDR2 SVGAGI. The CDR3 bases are TGTGCCAGCAGTTACTCGATTTGGCAGGAGAACACCGGGGAGCTGTTTTTT. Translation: CASSYSIWQENTGELFF.

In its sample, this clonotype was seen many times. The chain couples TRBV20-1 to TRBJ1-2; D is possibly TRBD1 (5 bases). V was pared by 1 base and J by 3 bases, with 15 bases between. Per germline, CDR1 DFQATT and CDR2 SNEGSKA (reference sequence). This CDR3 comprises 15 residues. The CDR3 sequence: CSARGGGGGDYGYTF. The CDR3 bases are TGCAGTGCTAGAGGGGGAGGTGGAGGGGACTATGGCTACACCTTC.

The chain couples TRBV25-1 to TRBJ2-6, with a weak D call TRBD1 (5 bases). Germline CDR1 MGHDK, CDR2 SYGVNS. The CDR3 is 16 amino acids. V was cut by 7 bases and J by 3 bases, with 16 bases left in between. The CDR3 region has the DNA TGTGCCAGCACCCAGAGTAAGGGGATTGGGGCCAACGTCCTGACTTTC. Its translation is CASTQSKGIGANVLTF.

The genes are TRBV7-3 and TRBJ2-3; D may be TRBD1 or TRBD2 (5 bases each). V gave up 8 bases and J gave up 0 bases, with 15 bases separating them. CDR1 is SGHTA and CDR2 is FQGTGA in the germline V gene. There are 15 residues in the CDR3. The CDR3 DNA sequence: TGTGCCAGCGAAAGTGGGACCGCTAGCACAGATACGCAGTATTTT. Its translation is CASESGTASTDTQYF.

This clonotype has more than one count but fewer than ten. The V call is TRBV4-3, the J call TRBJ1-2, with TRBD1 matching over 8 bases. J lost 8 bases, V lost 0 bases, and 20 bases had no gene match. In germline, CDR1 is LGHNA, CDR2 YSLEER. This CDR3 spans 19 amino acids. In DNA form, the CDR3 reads TGCGCCAGCAGCCAAGACCCTGGACAGGGAGGGATCTGGGGGCGAGGCTACACCTTC. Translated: CASSQDPGQGGIWGRGYTF.

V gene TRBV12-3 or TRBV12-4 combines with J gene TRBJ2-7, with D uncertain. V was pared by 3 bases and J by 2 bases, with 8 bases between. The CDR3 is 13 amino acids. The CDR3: CASSLAQPYEQYF. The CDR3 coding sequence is TGTGCCAGCAGTTTGGCCCAGCCCTACGAGCAGTACTTC.

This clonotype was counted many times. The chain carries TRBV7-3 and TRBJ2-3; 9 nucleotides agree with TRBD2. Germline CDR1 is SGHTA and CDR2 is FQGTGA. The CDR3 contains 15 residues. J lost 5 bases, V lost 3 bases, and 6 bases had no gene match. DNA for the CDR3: TGTGCCAGCAGCTTCACCGGGACTAGCCTAGATACGCAGTATTTT. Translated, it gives CASSFTGTSLDTQYF. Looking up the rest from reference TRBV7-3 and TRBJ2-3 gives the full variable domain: GAGVSQTPSNKVTEKGKYVELRCDPISGHTALYWYRQSLGQGPEFLIYFQGTGAADDSGLPNDRFFAVRPEGSVSTLKIQRTERGDSAVYLCASSFTGTSLDTQYFGPGTRLTVL.

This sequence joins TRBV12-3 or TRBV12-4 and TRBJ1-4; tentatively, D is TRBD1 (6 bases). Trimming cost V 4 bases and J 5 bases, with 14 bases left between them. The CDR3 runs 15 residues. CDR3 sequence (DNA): TGTGCCAGCAGTTCGGCAGGGGTGAAGAATGAAAAACTGTTTTTT. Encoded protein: CASSSAGVKNEKLFF.

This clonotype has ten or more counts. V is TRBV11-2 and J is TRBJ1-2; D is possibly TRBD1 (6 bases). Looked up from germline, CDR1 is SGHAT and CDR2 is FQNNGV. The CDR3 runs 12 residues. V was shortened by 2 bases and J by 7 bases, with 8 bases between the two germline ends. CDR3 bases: TGTGCCAGCAGCTTACAGGGGAGTGGCTACACCTTC. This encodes CASSLQGSGYTF.

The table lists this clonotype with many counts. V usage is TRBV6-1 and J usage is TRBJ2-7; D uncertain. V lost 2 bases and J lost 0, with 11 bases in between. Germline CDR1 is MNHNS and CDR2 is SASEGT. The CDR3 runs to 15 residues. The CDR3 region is CASSELGGDSYEQYF. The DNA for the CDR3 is TGTGCCAGCAGTGAATTAGGTGGCGACTCCTACGAGCAGTACTTC.

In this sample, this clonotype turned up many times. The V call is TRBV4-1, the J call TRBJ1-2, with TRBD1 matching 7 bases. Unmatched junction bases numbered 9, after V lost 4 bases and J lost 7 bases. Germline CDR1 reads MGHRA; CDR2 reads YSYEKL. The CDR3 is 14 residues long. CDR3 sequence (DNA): TGCGCCAGCAGCCCTCCGGGACAGCGTCGTGGCTACACCTTC. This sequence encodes CASSPPGQRRGYTF.

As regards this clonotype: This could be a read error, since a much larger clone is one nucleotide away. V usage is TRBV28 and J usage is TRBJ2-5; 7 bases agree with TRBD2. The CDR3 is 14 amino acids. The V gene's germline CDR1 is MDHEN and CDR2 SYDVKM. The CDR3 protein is CDSSFGGSRETQYF. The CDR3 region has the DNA TGTGACAGCAGTTTTGGCGGGAGTAGAGAGACCCAGTACTTC.

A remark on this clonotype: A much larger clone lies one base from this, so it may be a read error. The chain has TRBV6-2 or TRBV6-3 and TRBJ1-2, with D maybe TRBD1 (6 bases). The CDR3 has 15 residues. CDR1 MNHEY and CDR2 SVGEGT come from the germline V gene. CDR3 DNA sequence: TGTGCCAGCAGTTACTCGCAGGGGTTTAACTATGGCCACACCTTC. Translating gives CASSYSQGFNYGHTF.

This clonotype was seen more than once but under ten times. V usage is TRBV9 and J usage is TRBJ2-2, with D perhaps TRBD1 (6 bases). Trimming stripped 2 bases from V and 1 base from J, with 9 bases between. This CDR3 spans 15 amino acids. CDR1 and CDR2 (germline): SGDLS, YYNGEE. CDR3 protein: CASSVLTGNTGELFF. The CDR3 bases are TGTGCCAGCAGCGTTTTGACAGGGAACACCGGGGAGCTGTTTTTT. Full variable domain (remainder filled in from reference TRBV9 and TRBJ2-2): DSGVTQTPKHLITATGQRVTLRCSPRSGDLSVYWYQQSLDQGLQFLIQYYNGEERAKGNILERFSAQQFPDLHSELNLSSLELGDSALYFCASSVLTGNTGELFFGEGSRLTVL.

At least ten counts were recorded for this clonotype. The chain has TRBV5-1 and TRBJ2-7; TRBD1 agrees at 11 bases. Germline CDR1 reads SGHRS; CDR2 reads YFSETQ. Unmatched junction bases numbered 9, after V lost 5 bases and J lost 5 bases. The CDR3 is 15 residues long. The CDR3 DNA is TGCGCCAGCAGGACCGCCGGGACAGGGGGTCACGAGCAGTACTTC. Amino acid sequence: CASRTAGTGGHEQYF.

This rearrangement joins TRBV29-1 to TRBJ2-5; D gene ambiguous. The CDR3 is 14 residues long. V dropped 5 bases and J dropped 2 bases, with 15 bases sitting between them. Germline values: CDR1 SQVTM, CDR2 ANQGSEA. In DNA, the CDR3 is TGCAGCGTTCCCCCCCCGGACGGGCAAGAGACCCAGTACTTC. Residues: CSVPPPDGQETQYF.

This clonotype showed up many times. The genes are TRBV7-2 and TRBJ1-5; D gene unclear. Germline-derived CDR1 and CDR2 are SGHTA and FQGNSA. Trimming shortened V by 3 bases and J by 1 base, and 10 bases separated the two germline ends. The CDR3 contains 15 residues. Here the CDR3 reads CASSFIPGSNQPQHF. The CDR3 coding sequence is TGTGCCAGCAGCTTCATACCTGGGAGCAATCAGCCCCAGCATTTT.

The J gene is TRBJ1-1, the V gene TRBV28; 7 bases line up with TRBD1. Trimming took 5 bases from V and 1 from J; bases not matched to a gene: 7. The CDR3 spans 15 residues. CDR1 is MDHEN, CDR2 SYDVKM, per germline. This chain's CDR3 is CASSPGDRGNTEAFF. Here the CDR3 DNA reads TGTGCCAGCAGTCCCGGGGACAGAGGGAACACTGAAGCTTTCTTT.

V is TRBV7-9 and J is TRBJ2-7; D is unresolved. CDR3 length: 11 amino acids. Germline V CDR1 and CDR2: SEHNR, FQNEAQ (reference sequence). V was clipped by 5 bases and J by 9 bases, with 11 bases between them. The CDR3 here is CASSLNGPQYF. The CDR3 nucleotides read TGTGCCAGCAGCCTAAACGGGCCGCAGTACTTC.